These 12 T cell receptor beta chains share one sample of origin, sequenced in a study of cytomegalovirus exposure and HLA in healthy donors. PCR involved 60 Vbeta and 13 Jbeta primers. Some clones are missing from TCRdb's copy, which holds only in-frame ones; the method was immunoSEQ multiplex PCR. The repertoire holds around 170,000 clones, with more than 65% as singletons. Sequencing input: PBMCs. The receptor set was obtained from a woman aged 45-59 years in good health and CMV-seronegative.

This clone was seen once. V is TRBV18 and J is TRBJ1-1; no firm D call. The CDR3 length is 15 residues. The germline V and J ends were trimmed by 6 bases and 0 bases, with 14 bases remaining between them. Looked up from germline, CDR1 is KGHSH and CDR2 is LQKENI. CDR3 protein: CASSQLQAMNTEAFF. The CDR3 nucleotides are TGTGCCAGCTCGCAACTTCAGGCAATGAACACTGAAGCTTTCTTT.

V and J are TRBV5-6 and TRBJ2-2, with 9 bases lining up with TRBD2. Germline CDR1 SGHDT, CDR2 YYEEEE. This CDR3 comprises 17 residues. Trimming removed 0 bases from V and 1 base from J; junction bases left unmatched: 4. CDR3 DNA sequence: TGTGCCAGCAGCTTGGGCCCTAGCGGGGAGAACACCGGGGAGCTGTTTTTT. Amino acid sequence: CASSLGPSGENTGELFF.

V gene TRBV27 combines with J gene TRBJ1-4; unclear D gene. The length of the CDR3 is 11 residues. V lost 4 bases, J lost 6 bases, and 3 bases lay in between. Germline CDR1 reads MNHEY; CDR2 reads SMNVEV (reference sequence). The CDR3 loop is CASSSYEKLFF. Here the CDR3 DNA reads TGTGCCAGCAGTTCCTATGAAAAACTGTTTTTT.

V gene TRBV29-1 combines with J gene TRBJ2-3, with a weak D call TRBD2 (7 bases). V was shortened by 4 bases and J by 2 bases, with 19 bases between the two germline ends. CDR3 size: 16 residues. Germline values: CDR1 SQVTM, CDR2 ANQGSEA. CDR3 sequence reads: CSVAFPRGLYTDTQYF. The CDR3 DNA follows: TGCAGCGTTGCGTTCCCGCGGGGGCTCTACACAGATACGCAGTATTTT.

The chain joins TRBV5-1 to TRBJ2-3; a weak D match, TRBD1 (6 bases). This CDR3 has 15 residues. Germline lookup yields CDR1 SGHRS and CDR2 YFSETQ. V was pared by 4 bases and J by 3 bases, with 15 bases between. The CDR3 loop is CASSPLAQGTDTQYF. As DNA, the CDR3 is TGCGCCAGCAGCCCCCTGGCCCAGGGGACAGATACGCAGTATTTT. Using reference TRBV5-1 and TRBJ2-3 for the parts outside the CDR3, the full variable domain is KAGVTQTPRYLIKTRGQQVTLSCSPISGHRSVSWYQQTPGQGLQFLFEYFSETQRNKGNFPGRFSGRQFSNSRSEMNVSTLELGDSALYLCASSPLAQGTDTQYFGPGTRLTVL.

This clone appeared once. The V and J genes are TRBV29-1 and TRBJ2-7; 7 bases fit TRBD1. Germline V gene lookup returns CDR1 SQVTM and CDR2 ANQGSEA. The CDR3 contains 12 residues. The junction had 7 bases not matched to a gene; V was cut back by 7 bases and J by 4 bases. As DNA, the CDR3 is TGCAGCGCCCGACAGGGTTTTTACGAGCAGTACTTC. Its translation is CSARQGFYEQYF.

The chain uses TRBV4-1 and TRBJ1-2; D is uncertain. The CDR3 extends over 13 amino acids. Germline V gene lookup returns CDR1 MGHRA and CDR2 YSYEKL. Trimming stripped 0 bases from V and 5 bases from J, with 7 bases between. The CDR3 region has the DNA TGCGCCAGCAGCCAAGATGACAAGTATGGCTACACCTTC. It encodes CASSQDDKYGYTF.

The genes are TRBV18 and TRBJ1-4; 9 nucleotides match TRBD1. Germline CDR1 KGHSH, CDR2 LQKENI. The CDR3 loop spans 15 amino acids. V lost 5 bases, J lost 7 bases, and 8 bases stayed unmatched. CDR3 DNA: TGTGCCAGCTCAAGCGTGGGACAGGGCGGTGAAAAACTGTTTTTT. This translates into CASSSVGQGGEKLFF.

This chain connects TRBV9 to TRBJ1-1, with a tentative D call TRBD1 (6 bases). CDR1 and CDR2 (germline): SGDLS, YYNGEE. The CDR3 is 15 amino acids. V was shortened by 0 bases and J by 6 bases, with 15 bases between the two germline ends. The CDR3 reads CASSVAGRGGSEAFF. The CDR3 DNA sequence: TGTGCCAGCAGCGTAGCTGGCAGGGGAGGGTCTGAAGCTTTCTTT.

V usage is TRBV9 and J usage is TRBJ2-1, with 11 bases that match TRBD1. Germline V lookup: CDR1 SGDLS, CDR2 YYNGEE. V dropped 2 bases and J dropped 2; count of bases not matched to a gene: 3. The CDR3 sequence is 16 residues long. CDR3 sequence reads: CASSVTGQGAYNEQFF. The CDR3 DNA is TGTGCCAGCAGCGTCACGGGACAGGGGGCCTACAATGAGCAGTTCTTC.

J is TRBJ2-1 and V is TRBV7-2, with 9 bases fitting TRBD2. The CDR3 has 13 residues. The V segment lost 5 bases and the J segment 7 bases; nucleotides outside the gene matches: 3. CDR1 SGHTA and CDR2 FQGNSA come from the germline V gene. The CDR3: CASSRGLANEQFF. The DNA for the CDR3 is TGTGCCAGCAGCCGCGGACTAGCGAATGAGCAGTTCTTC.

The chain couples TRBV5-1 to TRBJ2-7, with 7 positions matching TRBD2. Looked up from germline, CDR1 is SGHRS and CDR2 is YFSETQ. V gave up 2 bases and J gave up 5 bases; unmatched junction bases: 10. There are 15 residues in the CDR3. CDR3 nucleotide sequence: TGCGCCAGCAGCTTTGCGGGAGCCGATTTACACGAGCAGTACTTC. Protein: CASSFAGADLHEQYF.